Presented here are 10 T cell receptor beta chains from one specimen sequenced in a study of cytomegalovirus exposure and HLA in healthy donors. PCR was performed using 60 Vbeta and 13 Jbeta primers. Clones were read by immunoSEQ multiplex PCR, and TCRdb kept only the in-frame ones, dropping some. The sample lists more than 140,000 clones, roughly 81% occurring once. Sequencing was done on a sample of PBMCs. These receptor sequences come from a female donor in good health and CMV-seronegative.

The rearrangement links TRBV11-2 to TRBJ2-7; no definite D call. V lost 1 base and J lost 0, with 4 bases in between. The length of the CDR3 is 13 residues. Germline CDR1 and CDR2: SGHAT and FQNNGV. The CDR3 DNA reads as TGTGCCAGCAGCTTAGGGCCCTCCTACGAGCAGTACTTC. This codes for CASSLGPSYEQYF. The variable domain in full, completed from reference TRBV11-2 and TRBJ2-7, reads EAGVAQSPRYKIIEKRQSVAFWCNPISGHATLYWYQQILGQGPKLLIQFQNNGVVDDSQLPKDRFSAERLKGVDSTLKIQPAKLEDSAVYLCASSLGPSYEQYFGPGTRLTVT.

The rearrangement links TRBV30 to TRBJ1-4; maybe TRBD1 (6 bases). The CDR3 extends over 17 amino acids. V lost 7 bases and J 5 bases, leaving 26 bases between the germline ends. Germline CDR1 reads GTSNPN; CDR2 reads SVGIG (reference sequence). The CDR3 sequence is CASPGGGAPGRNEKLFF. CDR3 DNA: TGTGCCTCCCCGGGGGGGGGCGCGCCCGGTAGAAATGAAAAACTGTTTTTT.

This clone was detected only once. This chain connects TRBV18 to TRBJ1-4, with 8 bases lining up with TRBD1. The length of the CDR3 is 16 residues. CDR1 and CDR2 (germline): KGHSH, LQKENI. The trim removed 2 bases at V and 6 bases at J, leaving 8 bases unmatched. CDR3: CASSPLGGQGDEKLFF. CDR3 DNA sequence: TGTGCCAGCTCACCATTGGGCGGACAGGGCGATGAAAAACTGTTTTTT.

The chain links TRBV11-2 to TRBJ1-5, with TRBD1 as a possible D gene (6 bases). With 0 bases removed from V and 3 bases from J, the gap between germline ends came to 9 bases. The germline V gene encodes CDR1 SGHAT and CDR2 FQNNGV. The CDR3 totals 15 residues. CDR3 sequence: CASSLDGQHNQPQHF. For the CDR3, the DNA is TGTGCCAGCAGCTTAGATGGACAGCACAATCAGCCCCAGCATTTT.

This clone occurred a few times. This sequence joins TRBV19 and TRBJ1-5; D gene uncertain. This CDR3 comprises 14 residues. V was pared by 9 bases and J by 0 bases, with 12 bases between. CDR1 LNHDA and CDR2 SQIVND come from the germline V gene (reference sequence). The CDR3 nucleotides read TGTGCCAGCGCCAGGTCGAATAGCAATCAGCCCCAGCATTTT. It encodes CASARSNSNQPQHF.

This sequence joins TRBV27 and TRBJ2-1; 12 bases are a match to TRBD1. Germline assignment: CDR1 MNHEY and CDR2 SMNVEV (reference sequence). The CDR3 contains 17 residues. Trimming took 8 bases from V and 7 from J; bases not matched to a gene: 15. The CDR3 region is CASSKRGDRGRKNEQFF. The CDR3 DNA follows: TGTGCCAGCTCAAAGCGTGGGGACAGGGGGCGCAAGAATGAGCAGTTCTTC.

The CDR3 loop reads CASRALETQYF. CDR3 nucleotides: TGTGCCAGCAGAGCGTTAGAGACCCAGTACTTC. The chain has TRBV5-8 and TRBJ2-5; D is ambiguous. Looked up from germline, CDR1 is SGHTS and CDR2 is YDEGEE. Trimming pared 5 bases from V and 4 bases from J, leaving 6 bases between. The CDR3 covers 11 residues. Full variable domain (outside the CDR3, taken from reference TRBV5-8 and TRBJ2-5): EAGVTQSPTHLIKTRGQQATLRCSPISGHTSVYWYQQALGLGLQFLLWYDEGEERNRGNFPPRFSGRQFPNYSSELNVNALELEDSALYLCASRALETQYFGPGTRLLVL.

The chain joins TRBV19 to TRBJ2-7; 12 nucleotides match TRBD1. The CDR3 has 15 residues. V shed 3 bases and J 7 bases; nucleotides not matched to a gene: 7. Germline V CDR1 and CDR2: LNHDA, SQIVND (reference sequence). Here the CDR3 DNA reads TGTGCCAGTAGTATTCCGGGACAGGGGGCGCGGGAGCAGTACTTC. Encoded protein: CASSIPGQGAREQYF. The full variable domain, completed using reference TRBV19 and TRBJ2-7, is DGGITQSPKYLFRKEGQNVTLSCEQNLNHDAMYWYRQDPGQGLRLIYYSQIVNDFQKGDIAEGYSVSREKKESFPLTVTSAQKNPTAFYLCASSIPGQGAREQYFGPGTRLTVT.

This chain joins TRBV2 and TRBJ1-2, with a tentative D call TRBD1 (5 bases). Deletions cut 5 bases from V and 4 bases from J, with 14 bases between. Germline V gene data show CDR1 as SNHLY and CDR2 as FYNNEI. The CDR3 is 14 amino acids. In DNA, the CDR3 is TGTGCCAGCAGTCACCCAGGGCCTCCCTATGGCTACACCTTC. Translation: CASSHPGPPYGYTF.

The gene calls are TRBV19 and TRBJ2-7; TRBD2 matches 7 bases. CDR3 length equals 14 residues. CDR1 and CDR2 from the germline V gene are LNHDA and SQIVND (reference sequence). Trimming took 6 bases from V and 3 from J; bases not matched to a gene: 8. This chain's CDR3 is CASSSGTEIYEQYF. CDR3 DNA sequence: TGTGCCAGTAGCAGCGGGACGGAGATCTACGAGCAGTACTTC.